One and the same sample provided the 8 T cell receptor beta chains below, sequenced in a study of Graves' ophthalmopathy and Graves' hyperthyroidism. For repertoire sequencing, the TCR beta CDR3 regions were amplified from RNA transcripts. Scientists carried out first-round RT-PCR using HTBI primers and then a second-round multiplex PCR. TCRdb re-called the multiplex PCR reads with MiXCR, one entry per CDR3 protein. The sample holds some 210,000 distinct CDR3 sequences; 25% to 30% are singletons and the top ten take approximately 9.1%. Sequencing input: peripheral blood. Every receptor here comes from a man in his forties or fifties with Graves' ophthalmopathy.

This clonotype was picked up many times. This rearrangement joins TRBV6-1 to TRBJ1-4; D is unresolved. The V and J ends lost 3 bases and 15 bases respectively, with 17 bases between them. From germline, CDR1 is MNHNS and CDR2 SASEGT. The CDR3 is 13 residues long. Here the CDR3 reads CASSDDPRGIVFF. The CDR3 DNA follows: TGTGCCAGCAGTGATGACCCACGAGGGATTGTGTTTTTT.

Many counts were recorded for this clonotype. The chain carries TRBV11-1 and TRBJ2-2; D not certain. CDR3 length: 13 residues. Per germline, CDR1 SGHAT and CDR2 FQDESV (reference sequence). V dropped 6 bases and J dropped 7 bases, with 12 bases sitting between them. CDR3 sequence (DNA): TGTGCCAGCAGTCCCCACAGCTACGGGGAGCTGTTTTTT. Protein product: CASSPHSYGELFF.

This clonotype was observed many times. This chain connects TRBV30 to TRBJ1-2, with D possibly TRBD1 on 5 matching bases. Trimming pared 3 bases from V and 8 bases from J, leaving 22 bases between. The CDR3 spans 15 residues. Looked up from germline, CDR1 is GTSNPN and CDR2 is SVGIG (reference sequence). CDR3 sequence: CAWRAPGPGTGGYTF. CDR3 coding DNA: TGTGCCTGGAGAGCTCCGGGCCCAGGGACGGGAGGCTACACCTTC.

This clonotype was detected many times. The chain's CDR3 is CASSGLGLETQYF. The CDR3 region has the DNA TGTGCCAGCAGTGGTCTCGGGTTAGAGACCCAGTACTTC. The rearrangement joins TRBV6-1 to TRBJ2-5, with D unresolved. The CDR3 sequence is 13 residues long. Germline loops: CDR1 MNHNS, CDR2 SASEGT. Trimming pared 4 bases from V and 4 bases from J, leaving 10 bases between.

This chain uses TRBV9 with TRBJ2-7, with TRBD1 identical over 8 bases. CDR3 length: 13 residues. The V segment lost 4 bases and the J segment 4 bases; nucleotides outside the gene matches: 4. Germline V lookup: CDR1 SGDLS, CDR2 YYNGEE. CDR3 sequence reads: CASSRRQGYEQYF. CDR3 sequence (DNA): TGTGCCAGCAGCAGGCGACAGGGGTACGAGCAGTACTTC.

This clonotype has ten or more counts. The chain is built from TRBV20-1 and TRBJ2-2; 7 positions match TRBD2. Trimming took 3 bases from V and 2 from J; bases not matched to a gene: 6. Looked up from germline, CDR1 is DFQATT and CDR2 is SNEGSKA (reference sequence). The CDR3 sequence is 15 residues long. DNA for the CDR3: TGCAGTGCTAGGGGGCTAGCGGTTAACACCGGGGAGCTGTTTTTT. Its protein product is CSARGLAVNTGELFF.

This clonotype was seen repeatedly, ten times or more. CDR3 residues: CASSYEEETQYF. The DNA of the CDR3 is TGTGCCAGCAGTTATGAAGAAGAGACCCAGTACTTC. The chain couples TRBV6-2 or TRBV6-3 to TRBJ2-5; D gene unclear. Trimming cost V 3 bases and J 3 bases, with 5 bases left between them. The CDR3 has 12 amino acids. Germline lookup yields CDR1 MNHEY and CDR2 SVGEGT.

This clonotype was seen ten or more times. V usage is TRBV28 and J usage is TRBJ2-5; 13 bases fit TRBD2. Trimming removed 4 bases from V and 2 bases from J; junction bases left unmatched: 7. This CDR3 is 17 amino acids long. Germline-derived CDR1 and CDR2 are MDHEN and SYDVKM. The CDR3 DNA is TGTGCCAGCAGTTCCGGACTAGCGGGGGTAATTCAAGAGACCCAGTACTTC. Translating it yields CASSSGLAGVIQETQYF. The variable domain in full, with the rest retrieved from reference TRBV28 and TRBJ2-5, is DVKVTQSSRYLVKRTGEKVFLECVQDMDHENMFWYRQDPGLGLRLIYFSYDVKMKEKGDIPEGYSVSREKKERFSLILESASTNQTSMYLCASSSGLAGVIQETQYFGPGTRLLVL.